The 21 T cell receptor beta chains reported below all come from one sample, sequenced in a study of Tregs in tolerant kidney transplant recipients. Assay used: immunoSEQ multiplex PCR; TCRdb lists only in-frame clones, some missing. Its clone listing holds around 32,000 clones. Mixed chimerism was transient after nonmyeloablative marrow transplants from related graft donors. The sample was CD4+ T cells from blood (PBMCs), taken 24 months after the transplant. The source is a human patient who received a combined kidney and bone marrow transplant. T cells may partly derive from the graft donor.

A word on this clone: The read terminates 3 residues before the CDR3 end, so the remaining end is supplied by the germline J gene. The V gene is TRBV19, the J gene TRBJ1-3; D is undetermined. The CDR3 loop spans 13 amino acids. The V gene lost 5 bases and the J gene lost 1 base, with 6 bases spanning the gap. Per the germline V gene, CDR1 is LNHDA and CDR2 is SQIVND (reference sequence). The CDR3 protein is CASSRGSGNTIYF. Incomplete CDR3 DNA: TGTGCCAGTAGTCGGGGATCTGGAAACACC.

The CDR3 loop reads CASLEGGLSSYNEQFF. CDR3 bases read: TGCGCCAGCCTTGAGGGGGGGTTATCGTCCTACAATGAG. The chain is built from TRBV5-1 and TRBJ2-1; the D gene is possibly TRBD2 (7 bases). From the germline J gene comes the end of the CDR3, since the read stops 3 residues before it. V was shortened by 7 bases and J by 1 base, with 18 bases between the two germline ends. The CDR3 spans 16 residues. The V gene's germline CDR1 is SGHRS and CDR2 YFSETQ.

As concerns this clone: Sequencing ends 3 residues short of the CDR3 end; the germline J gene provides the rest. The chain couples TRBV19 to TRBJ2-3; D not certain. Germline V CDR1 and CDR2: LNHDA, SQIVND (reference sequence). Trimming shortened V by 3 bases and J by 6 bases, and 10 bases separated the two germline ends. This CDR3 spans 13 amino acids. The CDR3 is CASSISFSDTQYF. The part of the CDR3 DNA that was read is TGTGCCAGTAGTATCTCTTTTTCCGATACG.

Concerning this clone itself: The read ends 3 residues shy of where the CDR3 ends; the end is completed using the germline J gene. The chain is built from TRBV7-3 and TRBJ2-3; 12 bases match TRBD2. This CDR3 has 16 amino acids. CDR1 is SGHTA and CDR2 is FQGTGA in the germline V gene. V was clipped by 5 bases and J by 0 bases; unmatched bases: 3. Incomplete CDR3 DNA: TGTGCCAGCAGCCCCGGGACTAGCGGGAGCACAGATACG. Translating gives CASSPGTSGSTDT. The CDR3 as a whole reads CASSPGTSGSTDTQYF.

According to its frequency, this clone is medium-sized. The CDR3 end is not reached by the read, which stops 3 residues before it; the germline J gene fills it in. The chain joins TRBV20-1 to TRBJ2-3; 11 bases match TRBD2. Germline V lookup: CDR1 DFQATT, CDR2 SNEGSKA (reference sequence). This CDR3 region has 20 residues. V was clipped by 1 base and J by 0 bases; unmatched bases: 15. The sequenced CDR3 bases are TGCAGTGCTAGAGGGGGTGGGGGACTAGCGGCCTGGGGGAGCACAGATACG. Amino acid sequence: CSARGGGGLAAWGSTDT. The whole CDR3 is CSARGGGGLAAWGSTDTQYF.

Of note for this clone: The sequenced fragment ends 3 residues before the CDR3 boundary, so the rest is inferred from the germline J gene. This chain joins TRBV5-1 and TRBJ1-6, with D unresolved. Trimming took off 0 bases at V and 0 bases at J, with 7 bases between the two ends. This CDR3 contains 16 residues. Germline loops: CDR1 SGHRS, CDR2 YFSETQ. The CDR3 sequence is CASSLEQNSYNSPLHF. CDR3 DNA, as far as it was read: TGCGCCAGCAGCTTGGAACAGAACTCCTATAATTCACCC.

The part of the CDR3 DNA that was read is TGTGCCAGCAGTTACGCCATTAGGGGGAGCAATCAGCCC. Protein: CASSYAIRGSNQP. The CDR3 reads in full as CASSYAIRGSNQPQHF. V is TRBV6-2 or TRBV6-3 and J is TRBJ1-5; the D gene is possibly TRBD1 (6 bases). The missing CDR3 end, 3 residues past where the read stops, is filled in from the germline J gene. Germline V gene data show CDR1 as MNHEY and CDR2 as SVGEGT. V lost 2 bases, J lost 1 base, and 12 bases lay in between. CDR3 size: 16 residues.

CDR3 sequence reads: CASSAPRDGGKSYNEQFF. The covered CDR3 bases are TGTGCCAGCAGTGCCCCACGAGATGGCGGGAAAAGCTACAATGAG. The V call is TRBV2, the J call TRBJ2-1, with D tentatively TRBD2 (6 bases). The read ends 3 residues shy of where the CDR3 ends; the end is completed using the germline J gene. This CDR3 has 18 residues. The germline V gene has CDR1 SNHLY and CDR2 FYNNEI. V was pared by 4 bases and J by 3 bases, with 22 bases between.

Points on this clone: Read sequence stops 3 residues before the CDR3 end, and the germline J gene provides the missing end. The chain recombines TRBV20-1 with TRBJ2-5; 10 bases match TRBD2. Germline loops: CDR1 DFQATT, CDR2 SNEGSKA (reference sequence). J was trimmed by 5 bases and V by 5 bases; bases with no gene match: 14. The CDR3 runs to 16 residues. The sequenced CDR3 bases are TGCAGTGCTCAGACGATTCTAGCGGGAGTCTGGGAGACC. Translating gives CSAQTILAGVWET. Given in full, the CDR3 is CSAQTILAGVWETQYF.

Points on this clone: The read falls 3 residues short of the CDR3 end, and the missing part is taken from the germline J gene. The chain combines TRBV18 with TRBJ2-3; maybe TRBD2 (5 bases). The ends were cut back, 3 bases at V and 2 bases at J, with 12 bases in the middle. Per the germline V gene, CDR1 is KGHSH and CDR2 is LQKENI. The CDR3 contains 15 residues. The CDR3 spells CASSPLAAFTDTQYF. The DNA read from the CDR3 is TGTGCCAGCTCACCCCTAGCAGCCTTCACAGATACG. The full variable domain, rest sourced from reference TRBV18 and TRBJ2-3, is NAGVMQNPRHLVRRRGQEARLRCSPMKGHSHVYWYRQLPEEGLKFMVYLQKENIIDESGMPKERFSAEFPKEGPSILRIQQVVRGDSAAYFCASSPLAAFTDTQYFGPGTRLTVL.

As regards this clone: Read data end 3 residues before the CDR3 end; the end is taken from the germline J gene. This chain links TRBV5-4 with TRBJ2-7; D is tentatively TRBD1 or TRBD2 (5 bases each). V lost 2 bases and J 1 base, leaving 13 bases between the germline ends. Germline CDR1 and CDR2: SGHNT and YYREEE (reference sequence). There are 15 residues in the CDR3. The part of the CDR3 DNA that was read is TGTGCCAGCAGCTTAGAGGGGTACTATTCCTACGAG. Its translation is CASSLEGYYSYE. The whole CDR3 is CASSLEGYYSYEQYF.

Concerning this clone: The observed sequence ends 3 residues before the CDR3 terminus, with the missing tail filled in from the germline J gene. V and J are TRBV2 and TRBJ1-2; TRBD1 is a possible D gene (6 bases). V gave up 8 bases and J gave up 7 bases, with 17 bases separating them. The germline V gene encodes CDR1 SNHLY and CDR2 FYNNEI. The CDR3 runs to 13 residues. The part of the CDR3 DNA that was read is TGTGCCAGCGCCCGCGGGGGGGCGAGTGGC. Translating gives CASARGGASG. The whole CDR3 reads CASARGGASGYTF.

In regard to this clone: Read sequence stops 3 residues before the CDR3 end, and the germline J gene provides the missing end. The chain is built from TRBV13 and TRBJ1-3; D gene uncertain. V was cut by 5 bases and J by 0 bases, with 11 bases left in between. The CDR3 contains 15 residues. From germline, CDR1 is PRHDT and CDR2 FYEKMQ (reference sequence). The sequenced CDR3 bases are TGTGCCAGCAGCCTGACAAGAACCTCTGGAAACACC. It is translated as CASSLTRTSGNT. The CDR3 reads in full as CASSLTRTSGNTIYF. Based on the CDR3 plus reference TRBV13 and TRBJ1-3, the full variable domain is AAGVIQSPRHLIKEKRETATLKCYPIPRHDTVYWYQQGPGQDPQFLISFYEKMQSDKGSIPDRFSAQQFSDYHSELNMSSLELGDSALYFCASSLTRTSGNTIYFGEGSWLTVV.

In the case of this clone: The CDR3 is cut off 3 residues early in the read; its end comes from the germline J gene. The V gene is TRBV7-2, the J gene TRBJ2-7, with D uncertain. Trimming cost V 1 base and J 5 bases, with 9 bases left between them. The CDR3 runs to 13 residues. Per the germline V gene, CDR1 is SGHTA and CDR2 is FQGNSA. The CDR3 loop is CASSLVFVDEQYF. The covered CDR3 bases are TGTGCCAGCAGCTTAGTCTTCGTCGACGAG.

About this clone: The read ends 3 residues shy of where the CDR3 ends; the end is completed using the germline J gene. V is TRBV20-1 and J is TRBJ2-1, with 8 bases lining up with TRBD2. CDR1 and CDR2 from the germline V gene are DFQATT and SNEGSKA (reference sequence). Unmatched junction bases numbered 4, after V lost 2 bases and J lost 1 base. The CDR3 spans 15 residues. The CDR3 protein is CSARSSGSSYNEQFF. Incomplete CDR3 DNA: TGCAGTGCTAGATCTAGCGGGTCTTCCTACAATGAG.

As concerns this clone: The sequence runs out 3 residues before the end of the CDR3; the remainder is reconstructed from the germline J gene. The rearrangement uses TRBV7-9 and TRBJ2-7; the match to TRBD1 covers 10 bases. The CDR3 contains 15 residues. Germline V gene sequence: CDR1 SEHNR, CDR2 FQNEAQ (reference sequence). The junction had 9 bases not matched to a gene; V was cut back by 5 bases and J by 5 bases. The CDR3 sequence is CASSQTGGLGHEQYF. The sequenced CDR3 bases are TGTGCCAGCAGCCAGACAGGGGGCTTAGGACACGAG. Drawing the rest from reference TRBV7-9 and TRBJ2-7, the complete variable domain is DTGVSQNPRHKITKRGQNVTFRCDPISEHNRLYWYRQTLGQGPEFLTYFQNEAQLEKSRLLSDRFSAERPKGSFSTLEIQRTEQGDSAMYLCASSQTGGLGHEQYFGPGTRLTVT.

The chain's CDR3 is CAISGRQGGTGANVLTF. The part of the CDR3 DNA that was read is TGTGCCATCAGTGGGCGACAGGGGGGAACCGGGGCCAACGTC. The V gene is TRBV10-3, the J gene TRBJ2-6, with TRBD1 matching over 9 bases. Read sequence stops 3 residues before the CDR3 end, and the germline J gene provides the missing end. Losses at the gene ends were 4 bases for V and 4 bases for J; bases not matched to a gene: 8. The germline CDR1 and CDR2 sequences are ENHRY and SYGVKD. This CDR3 comprises 17 residues.

This CDR3 reads CSARGGGEETQYF. CDR3 DNA, as far as it was read: TGCAGTGCTAGAGGCGGGGGGGAAGAGACC. This chain connects TRBV20-1 to TRBJ2-5; TRBD2 agrees at 9 bases. The read stops 3 residues short of the end of the CDR3; the missing end is completed from the germline J gene. The CDR3 has 13 residues. Germline lookup yields CDR1 DFQATT and CDR2 SNEGSKA (reference sequence). The V and J ends lost 1 base and 3 bases, in that order; junction bases with no gene match: 0.

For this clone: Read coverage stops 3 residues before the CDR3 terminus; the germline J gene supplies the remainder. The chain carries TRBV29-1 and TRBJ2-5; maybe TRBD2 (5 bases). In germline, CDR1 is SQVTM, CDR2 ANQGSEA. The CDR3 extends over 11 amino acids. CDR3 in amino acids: CSVRTSNTQYF. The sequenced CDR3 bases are TGCAGCGTAAGGACTTCAAACACC.

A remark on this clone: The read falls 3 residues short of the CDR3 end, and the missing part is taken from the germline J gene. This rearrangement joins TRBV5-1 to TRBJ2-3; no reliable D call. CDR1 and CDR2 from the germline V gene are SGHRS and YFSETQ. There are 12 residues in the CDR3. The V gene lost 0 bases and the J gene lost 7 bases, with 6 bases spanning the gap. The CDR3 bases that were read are TGCGCCAGCAGCTTGGATGCGTATACG. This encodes CASSLDAYT. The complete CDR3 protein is CASSLDAYTQYF.

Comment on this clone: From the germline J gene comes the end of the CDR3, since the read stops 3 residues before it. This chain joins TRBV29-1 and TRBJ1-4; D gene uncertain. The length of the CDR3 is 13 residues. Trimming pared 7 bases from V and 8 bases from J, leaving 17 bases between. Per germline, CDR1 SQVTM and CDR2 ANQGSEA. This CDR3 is CSAERGTKEKLFF. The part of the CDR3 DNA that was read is TGCAGCGCCGAGCGGGGAACGAAGGAAAAA.